This TCR beta chain stems from a study of blood T cells in healthy people across ages. Study findings and constraints: Naive and antigen-experienced cells could not be conclusively compared, given unsorted PBMCs.

This CDR3 region has 18 residues. V gave up 3 bases and J gave up 5 bases; unmatched junction bases: 17. Germline V gene lookup returns CDR1 ENHRY and CDR2 SYGVKD. A minimum of 6 micrograms of total RNA was extracted per sample. Regarding this clonotype: Its specificity is unknown.

The authors ran a second PCR of roughly 6 to 11 cycles using a sample-barcoded 5' primer and a J-beta primer mix. TCRdb processed the 5' RACE reads anew with MiXCR; each CDR3 protein has one entry. The repertoire holds approximately 1.5 million distinct CDR3 sequences, 35% to 45% seen once, with around 4% in the top ten. Sequenced material: blood. V usage is TRBV10-3 and J usage is TRBJ2-5; 8 bases are a match to TRBD1. This TCR derives from a woman aged 18-35 years in good health. The CDR3 nucleotides read TGTGCCATCAGTGAAGGGGGGACAGGAAAGGGGAAATGGGAGACCCAGTACTTC. Translated, it gives CAISEGGTGKGKWETQYF.